Listed below are T cell receptor beta chains from one sample, sequenced in a study of T cell responses to AZD1222 COVID-19 vaccine. Using immunoSEQ multiplex PCR, the repertoire was profiled, and TCRdb retains in-frame clones only, with some absent. The sample lists about 120,000 clones, 92% seen once, with around 1.8% in the top ten. Sequenced material: peripheral blood, taken on day 0 of AZD1222 vaccination. These receptor sequences come from an adult in good health. Both conserved end residues are trimmed from each CDR3. Fields, in order: D gene, V gene, CDR3 length, CDR3 protein. A D gene is named only where the DNA matches it firmly.

NA	TRBV19	13	ASSIPGGGEFGYT
NA	TRBV6-6	12	ASSYSGENTEAF
NA	TRBV18	13	ASSKGTSGNQPQH
NA	TRBV29-1	12	SVGLRIGTDGYT
NA	TRBV19	12	ASSSDPEPGELF
NA	TRBV10-1	12	ASSDGREDEKLF
NA	TRBV6-5	12	ASRYTGHLYGYT
NA	TRBV30	11	AWSVYPGNGYT
NA	TRBV6-4	13	ASSYRLEGRSEQF
NA	TRBV12-3/TRBV12-4	9	ASSLGYEQY
TRBD2	TRBV27	12	ASSFGGGTGELF
NA	TRBV18	11	ASSPGYNSPLH
TRBD2	TRBV6-4	13	ASSLAGHYTGELF
NA	TRBV5-1	13	ASSLSVPSTGELF
NA	TRBV14	13	ASSQVESFIYEQY
NA	TRBV6-5	13	ASSYSSIANYGYT
NA	TRBV7-8	14	ASSPPSGPTNQPQH
TRBD1	TRBV5-4	16	ASSLFHYRGPPGYGYT
NA	TRBV27	14	ASSLRTGARGETQY
TRBD1	TRBV19	12	ASSNGQDWGPQH
NA	TRBV9	13	ASSEWGGAGNTIY
NA	TRBV6-1	13	ASSDGGTVNEKLF
NA	TRBV19	14	ASSIEQGISGNTIY
TRBD1	TRBV2	13	ASSEGTGSNTEAF
NA	TRBV6-5	11	ASSLWENTEAF
NA	TRBV7-2	12	ASSQRGGNQPQH
NA	TRBV19	11	ASTTGQGTEAF
NA	TRBV10-3	13	ACKGSLNLNYGYT
NA	TRBV28	11	ASSPGTSLPQH
TRBD2	TRBV5-4	13	ASSSDGSLAVTQY
NA	TRBV28	13	ASSRNQGTLYEQY
NA	TRBV18	14	ASSPVMAGPSGGYT
NA	TRBV6-5	13	ASSYSEQGGTEAF
TRBD1	TRBV4-2	15	ASSQVGQGVGTDTQY
NA	TRBV3-1/TRBV3-2	10	ASAVGGTEAF
NA	TRBV7-2	10	ASRRDTDTQY